One sample yielded the 22 T cell receptor beta chains listed below, sequenced in a study of T cell changes during pregnancy in multiple sclerosis. Libraries were prepared by immunoSEQ multiplex PCR; TCRdb keeps only in-frame clonotypes and omits some of them. Of fewer than 100,000 clones listed, approximately 94% are singletons. The specimen was peripheral blood, collected after pregnancy. The receptors derive from a female donor in good health, enrolled as a control in a pregnancy study.

This sequence joins TRBV5-5 and TRBJ1-1; weak D call: TRBD1 (5 bases). Trimming stripped 5 bases from V and 0 bases from J, with 11 bases between. Germline values: CDR1 SGHKS, CDR2 YYEKEE (reference sequence). The CDR3 length is 14 residues. The CDR3 region has the DNA TGTGCCAGCAGTTTACAGGCGATGAACACTGAAGCTTTCTTT. Translating gives CASSLQAMNTEAFF.

This chain connects TRBV13 to TRBJ2-7, with a tentative D call TRBD2 (5 bases). The CDR3 contains 16 residues. V lost 2 bases to trimming and J lost 7 bases, with 21 bases between them. CDR1 PRHDT and CDR2 FYEKMQ come from the germline V gene (reference sequence). CDR3 DNA: TGTGCCAGCAGCTTAAGGGTCCAGCGCGGGTCTAGGGAGCAGTACTTC. Translated, it gives CASSLRVQRGSREQYF.

There are a few counts of this clone. The rearrangement uses TRBV18 and TRBJ1-2, with 10 bases fitting TRBD1. Trimming cost V 0 bases and J 2 bases; bases outside gene matches: 0. The germline V gene has CDR1 KGHSH and CDR2 LQKENI. This CDR3 is 15 amino acids long. CDR3 DNA: TGTGCCAGCTCACCACCGGACAGGGGGAACTATGGCTACACCTTC. Its protein product is CASSPPDRGNYGYTF.

Here the CDR3 reads CASSELGSTLYEQYF. In DNA, the CDR3 is TGTGCCAGCAGTGAATTGGGCAGCACCCTCTACGAGCAGTACTTC. The chain couples TRBV25-1 to TRBJ2-7; D is unresolved. Germline V gene sequence: CDR1 MGHDK, CDR2 SYGVNS. Trimming stripped 1 base from V and 3 bases from J, with 13 bases between. The CDR3 has 15 amino acids.

The V and J genes are TRBV4-1 and TRBJ2-3, with 7 nucleotides matching TRBD1. V shed 7 bases and J 1 base; nucleotides not matched to a gene: 11. The CDR3 is made up of 16 amino acids. CDR1 and CDR2 (germline): MGHRA, YSYEKL. CDR3 coding DNA: TGCGCCAGCACGCCAGGGGGTGGCATCGGCACAGATACGCAGTATTTT. Translation: CASTPGGGIGTDTQYF.

The chain couples TRBV30 to TRBJ1-1; 9 bases fit TRBD1. The CDR3 runs to 13 residues. Unmatched junction bases numbered 10, after V lost 3 bases and J lost 11 bases. Germline CDR1 reads GTSNPN; CDR2 reads SVGIG (reference sequence). The CDR3 coding sequence is TGTGCCTGGAGCGTACGGACAGGGGCCGGGGCTTTCTTT. As protein: CAWSVRTGAGAFF.

The table lists this clone with a count of one. This chain connects TRBV30 to TRBJ2-3; tentatively, D is TRBD2 (7 bases). Trimming shortened V by 7 bases and J by 2 bases, and 13 bases separated the two germline ends. Germline loops: CDR1 GTSNPN, CDR2 SVGIG (reference sequence). The length of the CDR3 is 13 residues. CDR3 DNA: TGTGCCTCAAACGGGGGGCTCACAGATACGCAGTATTTT. It yields the protein CASNGGLTDTQYF.

The chain links TRBV5-7 to TRBJ1-2; D gene unclear. TRBV5-7 carries the ORF label, with uncertain function. The CDR3 loop spans 14 amino acids. V was cut by 6 bases and J by 4 bases, with 16 bases left in between. The CDR3 spells CASTRWRATYGYTF. CDR3 sequence (DNA): TGTGCCAGCACGCGCTGGCGGGCGACCTATGGCTACACCTTC.

The rearrangement uses TRBV9 and TRBJ2-5; the match to TRBD2 covers 12 bases. The J segment lost 2 bases and the V segment lost 4 bases, leaving 12 bases of the junction unmatched. Germline V lookup: CDR1 SGDLS, CDR2 YYNGEE. The CDR3 covers 18 residues. The CDR3, as DNA: TGTGCCAGCAGCCCCGGACTAGCGGGATGGGGTTCGCAAGAGACCCAGTACTTC. It translates to CASSPGLAGWGSQETQYF.

J is TRBJ2-5 and V is TRBV6-5; 7 bases match TRBD2. The J segment lost 12 bases and the V segment lost 1 base, leaving 8 bases of the junction unmatched. The length of the CDR3 is 13 residues. Germline V gives CDR1 MNHEY, CDR2 SVGAGI. The CDR3 is CASSYFLADRKYF. CDR3 DNA: TGTGCCAGCAGTTACTTTCTAGCGGATCGCAAGTACTTC.

V usage is TRBV19 and J usage is TRBJ2-7; 8 nucleotides match TRBD1. Germline V gives CDR1 LNHDA, CDR2 SQIVND (reference sequence). V shed 7 bases, J shed 7 bases, and the junction held 15 bases outside the gene matches. This CDR3 has 15 residues. CDR3 sequence (DNA): TGTGCCAGTATGCCGTCGCAGGGGGCTGCTGAGGAGCAGTACTTC. Protein product: CASMPSQGAAEEQYF.

This chain connects TRBV6-6 to TRBJ2-5; tentative D call: TRBD1 (6 bases). This CDR3 is 13 amino acids long. Trimming took off 7 bases at V and 5 bases at J, with 14 bases between the two ends. Germline-derived CDR1 and CDR2 are MNHNY and SVGAGI (reference sequence). This CDR3 reads CASTRERGETQYF. The DNA of the CDR3 is TGTGCCAGCACTCGCGAAAGGGGGGAGACCCAGTACTTC.

The V call is TRBV6-1, the J call TRBJ1-6; D not certain. Germline CDR1 and CDR2: MNHNS and SASEGT. CDR3 length equals 14 residues. Trimming took 7 bases from V and 6 from J, leaving 13 bases between them. CDR3 loop: CASTRGGGNSPLHF. The CDR3 DNA reads TGTGCCAGCACGCGGGGAGGTGGTAATTCACCCCTCCACTTT.

The chain combines TRBV6-6 with TRBJ1-5, with D possibly being TRBD1 (5 bases). From germline, CDR1 is MNHNY and CDR2 SVGAGI (reference sequence). The CDR3 extends over 14 amino acids. The ends were cut back, 4 bases at V and 9 bases at J, with 16 bases in the middle. CDR3: CASSFPREAGPQHF. In nucleotides, the CDR3 is TGTGCCAGCAGTTTCCCCAGGGAGGCAGGGCCCCAGCATTTT.

The count of this clone is one. The chain couples TRBV29-1 to TRBJ2-1, with no clear D. The V end was cut by 2 bases, the J end by 0 bases, with 8 bases between. The length of the CDR3 is 14 residues. Germline V gene data show CDR1 as SQVTM and CDR2 as ANQGSEA. CDR3 sequence (DNA): TGCAGCGTTGAACTGGAGATCTCCTACAATGAGCAGTTCTTC. Amino acid sequence: CSVELEISYNEQFF.

The table lists this clone with a few counts. This chain links TRBV7-2 with TRBJ2-7; TRBD1 aligns across 9 bases. This CDR3 comprises 14 residues. Trimming at V came to 5 bases and at J to 4 bases, leaving 6 bases not matched to a gene. Germline-derived CDR1 and CDR2 are SGHTA and FQGNSA. In DNA form, the CDR3 reads TGTGCCAGCAGCCCTCGGACAGGGGTATACGAGCAGTACTTC. Translating it yields CASSPRTGVYEQYF.

The chain links TRBV7-9 to TRBJ1-5, with D maybe TRBD1 (6 bases). Germline values: CDR1 SEHNR, CDR2 FQNEAQ (reference sequence). The CDR3 contains 13 residues. V was shortened by 4 bases and J by 6 bases, with 10 bases between the two germline ends. CDR3: CASSSRGGQPQHF. The CDR3 coding sequence is TGTGCCAGCAGCTCGAGGGGGGGTCAGCCCCAGCATTTT.

This rearrangement joins TRBV5-6 to TRBJ2-7; D perhaps matches TRBD2 (5 bases). V was cut by 4 bases and J by 4 bases, with 9 bases left in between. The CDR3 totals 12 residues. Germline V CDR1 and CDR2: SGHDT, YYEEEE. The CDR3 DNA sequence: TGTGCCAGCAGCCGAAGAGGGTACGAGCAGTACTTC. This codes for CASSRRGYEQYF.

V gene TRBV10-1 combines with J gene TRBJ2-3; a weak D match, TRBD2 (6 bases). With 3 bases removed from V and 2 bases from J, the gap between germline ends came to 15 bases. CDR1 and CDR2 (germline): WNHNN, SYGVQD (reference sequence). The CDR3 is made up of 16 amino acids. In nucleotides, the CDR3 is TGCGCCAGCAGTGACTCGGGGACGGGACTCACAGATACGCAGTATTTT. Amino acid sequence: CASSDSGTGLTDTQYF.

The J gene is TRBJ1-4, the V gene TRBV25-1, with 7 bases identical to TRBD1. The CDR3 has 14 amino acids. With V trimmed by 5 bases and J by 8 bases, 8 bases remained unmatched. Germline CDR1 is MGHDK and CDR2 is SYGVNS. DNA of the CDR3: TGTGCCAGCAGTTTTTCCAGGGGGAGGGAAAAACTGTTTTTT. This codes for CASSFSRGREKLFF.

The chain recombines TRBV19 with TRBJ1-1; 8 nucleotides match TRBD1. The germline CDR1 and CDR2 sequences are LNHDA and SQIVND (reference sequence). This CDR3 region has 15 residues. The V gene end was trimmed by 4 bases and the J gene end by 2 bases; junction bases not matched to a gene: 6. CDR3 sequence: CASSTTGEANTEAFF. CDR3 coding DNA: TGTGCCAGTAGTACGACAGGGGAGGCAAACACTGAAGCTTTCTTT.

The J gene is TRBJ2-1, the V gene TRBV19, with a tentative D call TRBD2 (6 bases). The CDR3 spans 13 residues. Germline lookup yields CDR1 LNHDA and CDR2 SQIVND (reference sequence). V gave up 11 bases and J gave up 3 bases, with 14 bases separating them. CDR3 coding DNA: TGTGCCGCGGGCGGGAATTTCTACAATGAGCAGTTCTTC. The encoded protein is CAAGGNFYNEQFF.